This TCR beta chain was recorded in a study of blood T cell repertoires in COVID-19. The overall study: Donors in the United States, Italy and Spain gave samples during acute or convalescent COVID-19. T cells, B-cell-depleted T cells, or PBMCs provided the cDNA or gDNA that served as material.

Germline CDR1 SEHNR, CDR2 FQNEAQ (reference sequence). The CDR3 runs 13 residues. V lost 5 bases, J lost 6 bases, and 6 bases stayed unmatched. Original processing notes: Reference gene primer amplification gave estimated nucleated cell counts. Here immunoSEQ multiplex PCR was the method, and the copy in TCRdb shows in-frame clones only, minus some. D and trimming were read from the DNA, whereas the V and J calls and clone size are those reported in that table. Here the sample spans roughly 320,000 clones, approximately 85% being singletons. The receptor comes from a human donor in a cohort sampled during active COVID-19. Sequenced material: peripheral blood. The gene calls are TRBV7-9 and TRBJ1-1, with TRBD1 matching 7 bases. CDR3 DNA sequence: TGTGCCAGCAGCCCCCGAGGGACAGCTGAAGCTTTCTTT. Its translation is CASSPRGTAEAFF.